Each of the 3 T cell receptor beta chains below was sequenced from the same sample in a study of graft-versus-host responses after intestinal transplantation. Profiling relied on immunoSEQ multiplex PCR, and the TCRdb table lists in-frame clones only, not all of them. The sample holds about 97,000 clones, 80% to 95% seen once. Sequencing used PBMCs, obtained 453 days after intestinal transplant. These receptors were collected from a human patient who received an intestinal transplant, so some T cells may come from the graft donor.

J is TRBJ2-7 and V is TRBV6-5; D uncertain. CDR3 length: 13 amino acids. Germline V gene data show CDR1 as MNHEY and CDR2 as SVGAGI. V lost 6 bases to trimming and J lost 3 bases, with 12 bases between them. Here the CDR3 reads CASSPGVVYEQYF. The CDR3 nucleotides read TGTGCCAGCAGCCCCGGCGTAGTCTACGAGCAGTACTTC.

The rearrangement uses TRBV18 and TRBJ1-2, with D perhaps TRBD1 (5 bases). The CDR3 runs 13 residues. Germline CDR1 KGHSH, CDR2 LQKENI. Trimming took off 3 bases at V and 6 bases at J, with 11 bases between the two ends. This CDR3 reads CASSPSGAHGYTF. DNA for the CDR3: TGTGCCAGCTCACCTAGCGGGGCCCATGGCTACACCTTC.

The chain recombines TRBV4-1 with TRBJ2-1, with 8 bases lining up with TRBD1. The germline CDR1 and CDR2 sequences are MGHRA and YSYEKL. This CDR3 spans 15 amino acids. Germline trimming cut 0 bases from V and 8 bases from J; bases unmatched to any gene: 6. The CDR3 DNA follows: TGCGCCAGCAGCCAAGATGCGGGACAGGTCCATGAGCAGTTCTTC. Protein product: CASSQDAGQVHEQFF.